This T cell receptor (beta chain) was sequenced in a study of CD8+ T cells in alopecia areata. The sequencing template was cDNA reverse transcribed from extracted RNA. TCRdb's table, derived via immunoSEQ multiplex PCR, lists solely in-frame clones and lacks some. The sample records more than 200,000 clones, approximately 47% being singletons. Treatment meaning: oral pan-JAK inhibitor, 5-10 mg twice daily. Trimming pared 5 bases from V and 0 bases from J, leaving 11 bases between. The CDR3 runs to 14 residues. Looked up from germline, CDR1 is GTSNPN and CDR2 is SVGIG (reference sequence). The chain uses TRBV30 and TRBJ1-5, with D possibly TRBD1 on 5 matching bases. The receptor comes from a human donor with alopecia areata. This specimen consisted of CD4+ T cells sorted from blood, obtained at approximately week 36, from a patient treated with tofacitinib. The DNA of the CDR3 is TGTGCCTGGGGGACTCCAGTTAGCAATCAGCCCCAGCATTTT. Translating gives CAWGTPVSNQPQHF.